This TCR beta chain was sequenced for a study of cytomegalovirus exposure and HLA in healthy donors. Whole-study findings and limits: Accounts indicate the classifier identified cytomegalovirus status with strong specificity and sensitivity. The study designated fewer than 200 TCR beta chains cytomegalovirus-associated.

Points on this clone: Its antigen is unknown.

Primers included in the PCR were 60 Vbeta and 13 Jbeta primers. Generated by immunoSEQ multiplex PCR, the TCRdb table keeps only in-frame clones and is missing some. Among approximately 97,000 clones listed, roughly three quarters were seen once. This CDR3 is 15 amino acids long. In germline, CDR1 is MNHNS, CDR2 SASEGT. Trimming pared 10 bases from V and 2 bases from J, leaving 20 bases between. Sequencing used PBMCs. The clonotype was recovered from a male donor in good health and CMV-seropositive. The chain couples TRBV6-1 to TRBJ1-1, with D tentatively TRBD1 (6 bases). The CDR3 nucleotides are TGTGCCACCTTAGGGGGGGCGGCGACCAACACTGAAGCTTTCTTT. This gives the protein CATLGGAATNTEAFF.